The rows below give T cell receptor beta chains drawn from one sample of a study of early T cells in non-severe SARS-CoV-2 infection. MiXCR, run by TCRdb on the 5' RACE reads, gives a single entry per CDR3 protein. The sample has approximately 38,000 distinct CDR3 sequences; under 4.5% are singletons. Sequencing input: whole blood. The receptor set was obtained from an adult who was a healthcare worker with PCR-confirmed SARS-CoV-2 infection or an uninfected control (not recorded which). CDR3s include the opening cysteine and the closing phenylalanine or tryptophan. Each record gives: J gene, V gene, clone size, D gene, CDR3 length, CDR3 DNA, CDR3 protein. A D gene is named only where the DNA matches it firmly. Clone size is stated in some rows and not others, as once, few, many or a class when expanded.

j_gene: TRBJ2-7
v_gene: TRBV18
abundance: many
d_gene: TRBD1
len: 12
CDR3nt: TGTGCCAGCTCACGGACAGGGGTCGAGCAGTACTTC
CDR3aa: CASSRTGVEQYF

j_gene: TRBJ2-2
v_gene: TRBV7-9
abundance: many
d_gene: TRBD2
len: 15
CDR3nt: TGTGCCAGCAGCACGACTAGCGGGAGGGCCGGGGAGCTGTTTTTT
CDR3aa: CASSTTSGRAGELFF

j_gene: TRBJ2-6
v_gene: TRBV5-1
abundance: many
d_gene: NA
len: 14
CDR3nt: TGCGCCAGCAGCACAGGGTCCGGGGCCAACGTCCTGACTTTC
CDR3aa: CASSTGSGANVLTF

j_gene: TRBJ1-2
v_gene: TRBV19
abundance: many
d_gene: NA
len: 13
CDR3nt: TGTGCCAGTAGTATCAAGGACGGCTATGGCTACACCTTC
CDR3aa: CASSIKDGYGYTF

j_gene: TRBJ1-2
v_gene: TRBV20-1
abundance: NA
d_gene: NA
len: 13
CDR3nt: TGCAGTGCTAGAGAGGGAGGAGACTATGGCTACACCTTC
CDR3aa: CSAREGGDYGYTF

j_gene: TRBJ1-5
v_gene: TRBV28
abundance: many
d_gene: TRBD1
len: 12
CDR3nt: TGTGCCACCCGACAGGGGGATCAGCCCCAGCATTTT
CDR3aa: CATRQGDQPQHF

j_gene: TRBJ2-1
v_gene: TRBV6-6
abundance: NA
d_gene: NA
len: 15
CDR3nt: TGTGCCAGCAGTCCCTATACGAGCTCCTACAATGAGCAGTTCTTC
CDR3aa: CASSPYTSSYNEQFF

j_gene: TRBJ2-7
v_gene: TRBV20-1
abundance: many
d_gene: NA
len: 11
CDR3nt: TGCAGTGCTAGCCCGAGTTACGAGCAGTACTTC
CDR3aa: CSASPSYEQYF

j_gene: TRBJ2-3
v_gene: TRBV6-2/TRBV6-3
abundance: few
d_gene: TRBD2
len: 14
CDR3nt: TGTGCCAGTCACGGGACTAGCATGGGTGGTACGCAGTATTTT
CDR3aa: CASHGTSMGGTQYF

j_gene: TRBJ1-1
v_gene: TRBV18
abundance: many
d_gene: NA
len: 13
CDR3nt: TGTGCCAGCTCACCAAAGGGCAGGACTGAAGCTTTCTTT
CDR3aa: CASSPKGRTEAFF

j_gene: TRBJ1-1
v_gene: TRBV11-1
abundance: many
d_gene: TRBD1
len: 16
CDR3nt: TGTGCCAGCAGCTTAGGGACAGGGATCTTGAACACTGAAGCTTTCTTT
CDR3aa: CASSLGTGILNTEAFF

j_gene: TRBJ2-2
v_gene: TRBV10-1
abundance: many
d_gene: NA
len: 10
CDR3nt: TGCGCCAGCAGTGAAAGGGGTTTGTTTTTT
CDR3aa: CASSERGLFF

j_gene: TRBJ1-2
v_gene: TRBV20-1
abundance: NA
d_gene: NA
len: 10
CDR3nt: TGCAGTGCTGGGAGGGGTGGCTACACCTTC
CDR3aa: CSAGRGGYTF

j_gene: TRBJ2-6
v_gene: TRBV11-1
abundance: many
d_gene: TRBD2
len: 18
CDR3nt: TGTGCCAGCAGAGGTCCTAGCGGGAGTAGCTCTGGGGCCAACGTCCTGACTTTC
CDR3aa: CASRGPSGSSSGANVLTF

j_gene: TRBJ2-2
v_gene: TRBV12-3/TRBV12-4
abundance: many
d_gene: NA
len: 12
CDR3nt: TGTGCCAGCAGTTTCCGAATTACGGAGCTGTTTTTT
CDR3aa: CASSFRITELFF

j_gene: TRBJ1-2
v_gene: TRBV6-1
abundance: many
d_gene: NA
len: 14
CDR3nt: TGTGCCAGCAGTGAGAGATGGGCCGCGAGAGGCTACACCTTC
CDR3aa: CASSERWAARGYTF

j_gene: TRBJ1-1
v_gene: TRBV7-9
abundance: many
d_gene: TRBD1
len: 14
CDR3nt: TGTGCCAGCAGCAAACAGGGGGCGCCCACTGAAGCTTTCTTT
CDR3aa: CASSKQGAPTEAFF